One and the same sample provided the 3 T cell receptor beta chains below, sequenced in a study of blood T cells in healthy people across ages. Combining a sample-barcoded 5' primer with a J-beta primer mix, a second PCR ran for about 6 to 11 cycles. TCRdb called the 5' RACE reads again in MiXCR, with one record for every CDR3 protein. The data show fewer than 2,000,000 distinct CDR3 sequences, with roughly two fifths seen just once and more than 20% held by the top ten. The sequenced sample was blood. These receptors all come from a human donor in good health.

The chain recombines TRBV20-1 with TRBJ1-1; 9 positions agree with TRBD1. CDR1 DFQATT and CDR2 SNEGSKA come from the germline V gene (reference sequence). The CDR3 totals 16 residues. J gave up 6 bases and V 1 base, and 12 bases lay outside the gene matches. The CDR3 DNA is TGCAGTGCTAGAGTTCTACTCCTGGACAGGGGTTCTGAAGCTTTCTTT. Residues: CSARVLLLDRGSEAFF.

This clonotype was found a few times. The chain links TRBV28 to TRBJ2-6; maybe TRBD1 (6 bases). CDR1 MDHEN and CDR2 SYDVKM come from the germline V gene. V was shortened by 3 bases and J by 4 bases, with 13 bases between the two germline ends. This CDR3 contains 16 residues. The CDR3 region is CASSLVGAGGANVLTF. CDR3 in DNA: TGTGCCAGCAGTTTGGTGGGGGCAGGAGGGGCCAACGTCCTGACTTTC. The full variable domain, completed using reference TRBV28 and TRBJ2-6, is DVKVTQSSRYLVKRTGEKVFLECVQDMDHENMFWYRQDPGLGLRLIYFSYDVKMKEKGDIPEGYSVSREKKERFSLILESASTNQTSMYLCASSLVGAGGANVLTFGAGSRLTVL.

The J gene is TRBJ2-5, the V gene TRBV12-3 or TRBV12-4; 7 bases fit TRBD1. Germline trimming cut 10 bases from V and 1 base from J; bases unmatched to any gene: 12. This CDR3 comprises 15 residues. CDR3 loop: CANTSFGTAQETQYF. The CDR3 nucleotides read TGTGCCAACACCTCTTTCGGGACAGCCCAAGAGACCCAGTACTTC.